These 6 T cell receptor beta chains were sequenced from one sample in a study of human T cells and chemical hapten exposure. Time point here: patch test 1, 2 weeks after DPC sensitization. Stated treatment: therapeutic diphenylcyclopropenone sensitization with weekly scalp DPC. TCRdb fed the RACE reads into MiXCR, producing one record per CDR3 protein. The sample has approximately 340,000 distinct CDR3 sequences, 6% to 8.5% seen once; the top ten hold approximately 8.9%. The input for sequencing was whole blood, taken in connection with sensitization to the hapten diphenylcyclopropenone (DPC). The receptors originated from a woman younger than 30 with alopecia areata. Some clones in this sample may be carry-over from other donors' samples.

This chain joins TRBV2 and TRBJ2-7, with D perhaps TRBD2 (6 bases). V gave up 3 bases and J gave up 2 bases, with 17 bases separating them. This CDR3 has 16 residues. Germline V CDR1 and CDR2: SNHLY, FYNNEI. CDR3 nucleotide sequence: TGTGCCAGCAGTGAGCGGAGGGCGGGGCCACCCTACGAGCAGTACTTC. This codes for CASSERRAGPPYEQYF.

The chain joins TRBV18 to TRBJ1-1, with TRBD1 matching 9 bases. After removal of 3 bases from V and 2 bases from J, the junction contained 4 bases not matched to a gene. The length of the CDR3 is 15 residues. The germline gives CDR1 KGHSH, CDR2 LQKENI. CDR3 DNA sequence: TGTGCCAGCTCACCCGAGACAGGGGGAAACACTGAAGCTTTCTTT. This sequence encodes CASSPETGGNTEAFF. The complete variable domain, with remaining parts taken from reference TRBV18 and TRBJ1-1, reads NAGVMQNPRHLVRRRGQEARLRCSPMKGHSHVYWYRQLPEEGLKFMVYLQKENIIDESGMPKERFSAEFPKEGPSILRIQQVVRGDSAAYFCASSPETGGNTEAFFGQGTRLTVV.

Only a few counts were recorded for this clonotype. This chain connects TRBV29-1 to TRBJ2-3, with no clear D. The germline CDR1 and CDR2 sequences are SQVTM and ANQGSEA. This CDR3 has 12 amino acids. V was cut by 4 bases and J by 0 bases, with 5 bases left in between. The CDR3 DNA follows: TGCAGCGTTGCGGGTAGCACAGATACGCAGTATTTT. As protein: CSVAGSTDTQYF.

V usage is TRBV6-6 and J usage is TRBJ1-5, with 7 bases matching TRBD1. Per the germline V gene, CDR1 is MNHNY and CDR2 is SVGAGI (reference sequence). This CDR3 spans 15 amino acids. V dropped 5 bases and J dropped 1; count of bases not matched to a gene: 5. DNA of the CDR3: TGTGCCAGCAGTGACAGGGCGGGGAGCAATCAGCCCCAGCATTTT. Its protein is CASSDRAGSNQPQHF.

This clonotype occurred a few times. The genes are TRBV7-3 and TRBJ1-1; perhaps TRBD1 as D (6 bases). Germline CDR1 SGHTA, CDR2 FQGTGA. V shed 5 bases and J shed 1 base, with 11 bases lying between them. The CDR3 covers 14 residues. Here the CDR3 reads CASSGGQSNTEAFF. Here the CDR3 DNA reads TGTGCCAGCAGCGGCGGACAGTCGAACACTGAAGCTTTCTTT.

V usage is TRBV6-6 and J usage is TRBJ1-4; D perhaps matches TRBD1 (5 bases). Looked up from germline, CDR1 is MNHNY and CDR2 is SVGAGI (reference sequence). The V end was cut by 6 bases, the J end by 12 bases, with 26 bases between. CDR3 length: 16 amino acids. Here the CDR3 reads CASRDLTVRRKMELFF. The CDR3 DNA reads as TGTGCCAGCAGAGACCTGACAGTTCGGCGAAAGATGGAACTGTTTTTT.